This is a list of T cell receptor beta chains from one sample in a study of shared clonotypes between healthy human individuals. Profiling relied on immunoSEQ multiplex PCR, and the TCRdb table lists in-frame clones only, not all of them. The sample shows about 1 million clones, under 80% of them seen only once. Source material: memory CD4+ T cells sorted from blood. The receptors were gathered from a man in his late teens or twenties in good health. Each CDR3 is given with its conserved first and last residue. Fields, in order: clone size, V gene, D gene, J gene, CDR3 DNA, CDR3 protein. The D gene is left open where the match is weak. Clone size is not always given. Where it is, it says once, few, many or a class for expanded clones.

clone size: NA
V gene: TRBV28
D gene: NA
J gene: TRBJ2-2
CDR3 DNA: TGTGCCAGCACTAACCCGGCGGGGCGCAACACCGGGGAGCTGTTTTTT
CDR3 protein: CASTNPAGRNTGELFF

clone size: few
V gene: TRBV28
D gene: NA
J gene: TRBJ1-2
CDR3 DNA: TGTGCCAGCAGTCTTCAGGGGCAAAGCTACACCTTC
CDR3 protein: CASSLQGQSYTF

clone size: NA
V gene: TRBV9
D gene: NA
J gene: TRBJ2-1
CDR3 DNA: TGTGCCAGCAGCGTAGGAGGAGGGAGATACAATGAGCAGTTCTTC
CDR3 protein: CASSVGGGRYNEQFF

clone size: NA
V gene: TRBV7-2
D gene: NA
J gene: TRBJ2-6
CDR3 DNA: TGTGCCAGCAGCCCGCAAGGGGGGGGCGCTGGGGCCAACGTCCTGACTTTC
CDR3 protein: CASSPQGGGAGANVLTF

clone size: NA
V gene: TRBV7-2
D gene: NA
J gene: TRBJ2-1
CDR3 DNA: TGTGCCAGCAGCTTAGATCAGCGTAAGCAGTTCTTC
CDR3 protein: CASSLDQRKQFF

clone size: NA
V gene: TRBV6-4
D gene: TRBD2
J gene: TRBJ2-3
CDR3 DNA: TGTGCCAGCAGTGCCCCAAAATTAATAGCGGGCAGCACAGATACGCAGTATTTT
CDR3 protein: CASSAPKLIAGSTDTQYF

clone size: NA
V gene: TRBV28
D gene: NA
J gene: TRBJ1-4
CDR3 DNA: TGTGCCAGCAGTACCTCAGCCGGGTCGAATGAAAAACTGTTTTTT
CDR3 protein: CASSTSAGSNEKLFF

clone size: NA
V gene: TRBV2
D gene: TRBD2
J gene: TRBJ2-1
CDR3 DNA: TGTGCCAGCAGTGCGCGGCTAGCGGACTACAATGAGCAGTTCTTC
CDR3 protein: CASSARLADYNEQFF

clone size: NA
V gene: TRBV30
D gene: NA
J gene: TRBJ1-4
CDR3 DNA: TGTGCCTGGAGTGTACAGGGCGGGAATGAAAAACTGTTTTTT
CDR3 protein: CAWSVQGGNEKLFF

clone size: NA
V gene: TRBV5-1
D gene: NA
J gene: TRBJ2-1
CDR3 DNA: TGCGCCAGCAGCCCACAACCGGCAGCGCAACGTGGGGGAAATGAGCAGTTCTTC
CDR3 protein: CASSPQPAAQRGGNEQFF

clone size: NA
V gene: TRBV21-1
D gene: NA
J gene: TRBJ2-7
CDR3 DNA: TGTGCCAGCAGCAAACGGGGGGCTCCCTACGAGCAGTACTTC
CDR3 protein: CASSKRGAPYEQYF

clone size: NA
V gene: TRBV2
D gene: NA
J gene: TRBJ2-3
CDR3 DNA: TGTGCCAGCCGGCAGGGCACAGATACGCAGTATTTT
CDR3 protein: CASRQGTDTQYF

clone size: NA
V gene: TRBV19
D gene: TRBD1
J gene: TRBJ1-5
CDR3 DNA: TGTGCCAGTAGTTCACCGGGACAGGGGGCGTTTCAGCCCCAGCATTTT
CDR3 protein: CASSSPGQGAFQPQHF

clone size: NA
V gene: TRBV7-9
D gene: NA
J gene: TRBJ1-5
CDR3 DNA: TGTGCCAGCAGCTTAGATTCAGTCTCGGGTCTGCCCCAGCATTTT
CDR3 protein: CASSLDSVSGLPQHF

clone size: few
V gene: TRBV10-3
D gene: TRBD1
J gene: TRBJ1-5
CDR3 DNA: TGTGCCATCAGCGGGACAGGGGATAATCAGCCCCAGCATTTT
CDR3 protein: CAISGTGDNQPQHF

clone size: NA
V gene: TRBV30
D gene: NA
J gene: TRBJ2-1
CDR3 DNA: TGTGCCTGGTGCAGGACAAATTTCTACAATGAGCAGTTCTTC
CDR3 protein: CAWCRTNFYNEQFF

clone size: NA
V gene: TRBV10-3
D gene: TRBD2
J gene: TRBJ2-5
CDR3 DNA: TGTGCCATCAGCGGACTAGCGTCGCAAGAGACCCAGTACTTC
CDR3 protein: CAISGLASQETQYF